A selection of T cell receptor beta chains follows, all from one sample in a study of control samples from healthy donors and cancer patients. Sequencing used immunoSEQ multiplex PCR; TCRdb keeps in-frame clones, though not all of them. This repertoire shows about 160,000 clones, just under 95% found once; its top ten account for 7.5% to 8.5%. Input material: blood. The receptors originated from a woman between 40 and 50 years old in good health. CDR3s include the opening cysteine and the closing phenylalanine or tryptophan. D genes are given only for firm matches. Not every row has a clone size; where given, it reads once, few, many or a size class.

J: TRBJ2-7
V: TRBV4-3
D: -
size: -
DNA: TGCGCCAGCAGCCAAGTCCCCGGAATCTCCTACGAGCAGTACTTC
CDR3: CASSQVPGISYEQYF

J: TRBJ2-3
V: TRBV5-6
D: -
size: -
DNA: TGTGCCAGCAGCTTAGGAGATACGCAGTATTTT
CDR3: CASSLGDTQYF

J: TRBJ2-2
V: TRBV5-8
D: TRBD1
size: -
DNA: TGTGCCAGCAGCACAGGGGAAATGTTCGCCGGGGAGCTGTTTTTT
CDR3: CASSTGEMFAGELFF

J: TRBJ1-5
V: TRBV27
D: -
size: -
DNA: TGTGCCAGCAGTTTCCTCGCAGGGAATCAGCCCCAGCATTTT
CDR3: CASSFLAGNQPQHF

J: TRBJ1-1
V: TRBV5-1
D: TRBD1
size: -
DNA: TGCGCCAGCAGCCCGGGACAGTGGATGAACACTGAAGCTTTCTTT
CDR3: CASSPGQWMNTEAFF

J: TRBJ2-5
V: TRBV15
D: -
size: -
DNA: TGTGCCACCAGCAGAGATTTCTTAGAGACCCAGTACTTC
CDR3: CATSRDFLETQYF

J: TRBJ2-7
V: TRBV9
D: TRBD2
size: -
DNA: TGTGCCAGCAGCGTAGCTTGGAGCGGGAGGGCCTCGGGGGAGCAGTACTTC
CDR3: CASSVAWSGRASGEQYF

J: TRBJ2-1
V: TRBV5-5
D: -
size: -
DNA: TGTGCCAGCAGCTTTGGGGGATCCTACAATGAGCAGTTCTTC
CDR3: CASSFGGSYNEQFF

J: TRBJ1-1
V: TRBV10-3
D: -
size: -
DNA: TGTGCCATCAGGGGCACAAACACTGAAGCTTTCTTT
CDR3: CAIRGTNTEAFF

J: TRBJ1-3
V: TRBV9
D: -
size: -
DNA: TGTGCCAGCACGGGCAGGGGAGACACCATATATTTT
CDR3: CASTGRGDTIYF

J: TRBJ1-3
V: TRBV7-2
D: -
size: -
DNA: TGTGCCAGCAGAGACAGCTCTGGAAACACCATATATTTT
CDR3: CASRDSSGNTIYF

J: TRBJ1-5
V: TRBV19
D: -
size: -
DNA: TGTGCCAGTAGTATAGACCAGGGCAATCAGCCCCAGCATTTT
CDR3: CASSIDQGNQPQHF

J: TRBJ2-6
V: TRBV28
D: -
size: -
DNA: TGTGCCAGCAGTACCCAGACTAACTCTGGGGCCAACGTCCTGACTTTC
CDR3: CASSTQTNSGANVLTF

J: TRBJ1-6
V: TRBV12-5
D: TRBD1
size: once
DNA: TGTGCTAGTGGACCCTCCGGGACAGGGTACTCACCCCTCCACTTT
CDR3: CASGPSGTGYSPLHF

J: TRBJ2-3
V: TRBV6-5
D: -
size: -
DNA: TGTGCCAGCAGTTACGGCGGGATGGGCACGAATACGCAGTATTTT
CDR3: CASSYGGMGTNTQYF

J: TRBJ1-4
V: TRBV28
D: -
size: -
DNA: TGTGCCAGCAGTTTATCAGTTCGAGAAAAACTGTTTTTT
CDR3: CASSLSVREKLFF

J: TRBJ2-7
V: TRBV3-1/TRBV3-2
D: TRBD2
size: -
DNA: TGTGCCAGCAGCCAAGGGGGTAGCGGGGACTCCTACGAGCAGTACTTC
CDR3: CASSQGGSGDSYEQYF

J: TRBJ1-4
V: TRBV6-1
D: -
size: -
DNA: TGTGCCAGCAGTGACGTGGGGGGGAATGAAAAACTGTTTTTT
CDR3: CASSDVGGNEKLFF

J: TRBJ1-2
V: TRBV9
D: -
size: -
DNA: TGTGCCAGCAGCGTAGGGGGGGTTCCGAACTATGGCTACACCTTC
CDR3: CASSVGGVPNYGYTF

J: TRBJ1-6
V: TRBV4-3
D: TRBD1
size: -
DNA: TGCGCCAGCAGCCAAGCCGGGACAGGGAATTCACCCCTCCACTTT
CDR3: CASSQAGTGNSPLHF

J: TRBJ2-7
V: TRBV11-2
D: TRBD1
size: -
DNA: TGTGCCAGCAGCTTAGATAAAGGACAGGGGATCTCCTACGAGCAGTACTTC
CDR3: CASSLDKGQGISYEQYF

J: TRBJ2-3
V: TRBV12-5
D: -
size: -
DNA: TGTGCTAGTGGTTTAGACCGCACAGATACGCAGTATTTT
CDR3: CASGLDRTDTQYF

J: TRBJ1-5
V: TRBV2
D: -
size: many
DNA: TGTGCCAGCATGATTGGGCGTAGCAATCAGCCCCAGCATTTT
CDR3: CASMIGRSNQPQHF

J: TRBJ1-1
V: TRBV29-1
D: -
size: -
DNA: TGCAGCGCACAGGGTCCGGGAACTAACACTGAAGCTTTCTTT
CDR3: CSAQGPGTNTEAFF

J: TRBJ2-7
V: TRBV19
D: -
size: -
DNA: TGTGCCACCAAGGGGGCCTACGAGCAGTACTTC
CDR3: CATKGAYEQYF

J: TRBJ1-1
V: TRBV27
D: -
size: -
DNA: TGTGCCAGCAGTTTAAGCCCCGATTTTTGGGGGGCCCACACTGAAGCTTTCTTT
CDR3: CASSLSPDFWGAHTEAFF

J: TRBJ2-1
V: TRBV5-4
D: TRBD2
size: -
DNA: TGTGCCAGCAGCCGTCTAGCGGGAGGGCGAGATGAGCAGTTCTTC
CDR3: CASSRLAGGRDEQFF

J: TRBJ2-2
V: TRBV4-1
D: TRBD2
size: -
DNA: TGCGCCAGCAGAATAAGTGTACTAGCGGCCGGGGAGCTGTTTTTT
CDR3: CASRISVLAAGELFF